This T cell receptor (beta chain) is from a study of breast tumors, draining lymph nodes, adjacent tissues. Study-wide results and caveats: Tumors had less TCR diversity than lymph nodes, more than nontumor tissue.

In this sample, this clonotype turned up many times. Its antigen is undetermined. Axillary draining lymph nodes of breast cancer patients supplied the node samples. CDR1 and CDR2 (germline): MGHRA, YSYEKL. Trimming stripped 1 base from V and 5 bases from J, with 8 bases between. This CDR3 contains 13 residues. TCRdb re-called the multiplex PCR reads with MiXCR, one entry per CDR3 protein. This sample has about 220,000 distinct CDR3 sequences, with 30% to 35% found just once. The rearrangement uses TRBV4-1 and TRBJ2-5; D unclear. The sequencing sample was made of axillary lymph node tissue. The source of this sequence is a female donor with breast cancer. Some clones in this sample may be carry-over from other donors' samples. The CDR3 coding sequence is TGCGCCAGCAGCCAAGGATTCGTGGAGACCCAGTACTTC. Its protein product is CASSQGFVETQYF.